There are a few counts of the clone carrying this T cell receptor beta chain. Its antigen is not identified. This CDR3 is built from 16 residues. Germline CDR1 LNHDA, CDR2 SQIVND (reference sequence). The V end lost 6 bases, the J end lost 5 bases, and 19 bases lay between the germline ends. This sample stems from a study of regulatory T cells in long-lasting Graves disease. Study at large: More than 5 years of antithyroid drugs with positive TSH receptor antibodies defined persistent Graves' disease.

Time point given: persistent/refractory GD, antithyroid drugs over 5 years with positive TRAb. The TCR library was prepared using RNA isolated from PBMCs. Through Arm-PCR of CDR3 regions and iRepertoire HTBI primers, TCR beta libraries were built. TCRdb fed the multiplex PCR reads into MiXCR, producing one record per CDR3 protein. The data show 700,000 or so distinct CDR3 sequences, 25% to 30% seen once. Findings and limits, study-wide: There was favoring of TRBV28, TRBJ1-2 and TRBJ2-5 in persistent disease. The study found persistent patients shared more public clonotypes (roughly 3,000) than new patients (around 1,000). With a small sample size, accuracy may have been reduced.

The V gene is TRBV19, the J gene TRBJ2-2, with a tentative D call TRBD2 (5 bases). Specimen: peripheral blood mononuclear cells (PBMCs), collected when the disease was refractory, from a patient treated with antithyroid drugs. The clonotype was recovered from a female donor with Graves disease. CDR3 nucleotides: TGTGCCAGTAGCACGCTCACCGCTAGGAGGACCGGGGAGCTGTTTTTT. Its protein is CASSTLTARRTGELFF.